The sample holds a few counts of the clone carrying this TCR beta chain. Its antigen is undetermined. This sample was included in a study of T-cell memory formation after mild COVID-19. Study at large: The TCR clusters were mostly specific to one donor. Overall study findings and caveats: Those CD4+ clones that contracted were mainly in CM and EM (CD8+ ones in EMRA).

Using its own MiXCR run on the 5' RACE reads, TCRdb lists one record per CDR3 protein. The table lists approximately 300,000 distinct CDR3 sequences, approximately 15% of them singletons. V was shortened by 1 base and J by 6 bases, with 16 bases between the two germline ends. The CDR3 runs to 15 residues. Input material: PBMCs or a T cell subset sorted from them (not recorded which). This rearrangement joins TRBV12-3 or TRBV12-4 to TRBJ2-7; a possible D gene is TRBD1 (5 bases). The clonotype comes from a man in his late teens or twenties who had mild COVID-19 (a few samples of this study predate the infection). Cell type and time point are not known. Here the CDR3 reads CASSLGVGVVGEQYF. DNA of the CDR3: TGTGCCAGCAGTTTAGGGGTAGGGGTGGTTGGCGAGCAGTACTTC.